The 8 T cell receptor beta chains below all came from one sample that was sequenced in a study of cytomegalovirus exposure and HLA in healthy donors. PCR involved 60 Vbeta and 13 Jbeta primers. Repertoires were generated with immunoSEQ multiplex PCR, while TCRdb's copy carries only in-frame clones and drops some. The table shows more than 150,000 clones, with 65% to 80% occurring only once. Sequenced input: PBMCs. All receptors derive from a woman aged 25 to 39 in good health and CMV-seropositive.

This clone was observed a single time. Other nucleotide sequences from this sample produce the same CDR3. This chain joins TRBV6-5 and TRBJ2-3; the match to TRBD2 covers 8 bases. Germline lookup yields CDR1 MNHEY and CDR2 SVGAGI. V gave up 0 bases and J gave up 2 bases; unmatched junction bases: 1. The CDR3 length is 15 residues. CDR3: CASSYSAGDTDTQYF. In DNA form, the CDR3 reads TGTGCCAGCAGTTACTCAGCGGGGGACACAGATACGCAGTATTTT.

The chain uses TRBV19 and TRBJ2-7, with D perhaps matching TRBD1 (6 bases). The CDR3 extends over 16 amino acids. Germline V gene data show CDR1 as LNHDA and CDR2 as SQIVND (reference sequence). Deletions cut 2 bases from V and 0 bases from J, with 14 bases between. In nucleotides, the CDR3 is TGTGCCAGTAGTATAAGGGGGACGGCTTCCTCCTACGAGCAGTACTTC. As protein: CASSIRGTASSYEQYF.

This clone was seen a handful of times. Written as DNA, the CDR3 is TGTGCCAGTAATGAGGGTAGCCATAATTCACCCCTCCACTTT. Protein sequence: CASNEGSHNSPLHF. The chain has TRBV19 and TRBJ1-6; no reliable D call. V lost 7 bases, J lost 5 bases, and 12 bases lay in between. The CDR3 consists of 14 residues. From germline, CDR1 is LNHDA and CDR2 SQIVND (reference sequence).

V usage is TRBV19 and J usage is TRBJ1-6; 7 positions match TRBD1. There are 16 residues in the CDR3. The germline gives CDR1 LNHDA, CDR2 SQIVND (reference sequence). The ends lost 3 bases at V and 7 bases at J; junction bases unmatched: 9. The CDR3 nucleotides are TGTGCCAGTAGTATCTATGGCGGACAGGCGAATTCACCCCTCCACTTT. Translating it yields CASSIYGGQANSPLHF.

The chain has TRBV6-1 and TRBJ1-6; D call uncertain. The CDR3 sequence is 11 residues long. The V end lost 1 base, the J end lost 14 bases, and 6 bases lay between the germline ends. Germline V lookup: CDR1 MNHNS, CDR2 SASEGT. CDR3 amino acids: CASSEGPSLHF. In nucleotides, the CDR3 is TGTGCCAGCAGTGAAGGGCCTTCCCTCCACTTT.

This clone was seen a handful of times. The chain combines TRBV19 with TRBJ2-6; D possibly corresponds to TRBD1 (6 bases). This CDR3 has 15 amino acids. The V end lost 6 bases, the J end lost 2 bases, and 11 bases lay between the germline ends. Germline values: CDR1 LNHDA, CDR2 SQIVND (reference sequence). The CDR3 coding sequence is TGTGCCAGTAGCCTACAGGGAACTGGGGCCAACGTCCTGACTTTC. It encodes CASSLQGTGANVLTF.

This clone was recorded a few times. The rearrangement links TRBV4-1 to TRBJ1-4; D is unresolved. The CDR3 has 15 residues. CDR1 and CDR2 from the germline V gene are MGHRA and YSYEKL. V was pared by 5 bases and J by 0 bases, with 10 bases between. CDR3 nucleotide sequence: TGCGCCAGCAGCGCACAACTAGCAACTAATGAAAAACTGTTTTTT. Amino acids: CASSAQLATNEKLFF.

V usage is TRBV4-2 and J usage is TRBJ2-2, with 11 bases fitting TRBD2. The CDR3 consists of 17 residues. The ends lost 0 bases at V and 1 base at J; junction bases unmatched: 1. Germline lookup yields CDR1 LGHNA and CDR2 YNFKEQ. The CDR3, as DNA: TGTGCCAGCAGCCAAGACGGACTAGCGGGGAACACCGGGGAGCTGTTTTTT. Its protein product is CASSQDGLAGNTGELFF.